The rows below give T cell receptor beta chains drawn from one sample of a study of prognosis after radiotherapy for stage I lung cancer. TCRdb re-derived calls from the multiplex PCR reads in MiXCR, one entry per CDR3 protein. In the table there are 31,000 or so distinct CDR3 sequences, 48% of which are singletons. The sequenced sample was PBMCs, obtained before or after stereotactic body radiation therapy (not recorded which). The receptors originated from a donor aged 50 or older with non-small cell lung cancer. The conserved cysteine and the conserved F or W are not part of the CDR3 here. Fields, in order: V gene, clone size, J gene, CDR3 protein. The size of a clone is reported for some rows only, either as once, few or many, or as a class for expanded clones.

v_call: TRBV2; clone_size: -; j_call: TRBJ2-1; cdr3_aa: ASSGPRAGGRNEQF
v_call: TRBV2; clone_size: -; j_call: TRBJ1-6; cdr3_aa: ASSEATGGNSPLH
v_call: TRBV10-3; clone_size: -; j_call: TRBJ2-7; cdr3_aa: ASRPVTIGRTYEQY
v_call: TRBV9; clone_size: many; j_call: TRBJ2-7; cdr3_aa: ASSVGPSRDEQY
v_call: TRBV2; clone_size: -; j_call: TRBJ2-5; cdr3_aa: ASSAAGGLETQY
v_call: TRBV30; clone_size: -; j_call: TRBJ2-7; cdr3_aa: AWSGQSSYEQY
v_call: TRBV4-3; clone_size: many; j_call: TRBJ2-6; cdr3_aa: ASSPRRAGANVLT
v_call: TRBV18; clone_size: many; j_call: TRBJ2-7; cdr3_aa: ASSPPYGGSGEQY
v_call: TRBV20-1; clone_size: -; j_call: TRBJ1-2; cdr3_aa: SARAGGGAYGYT
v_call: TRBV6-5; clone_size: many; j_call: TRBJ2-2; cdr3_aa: ASSYSLGYGELF
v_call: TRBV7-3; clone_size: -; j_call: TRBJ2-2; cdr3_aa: ASSFLAGGDGELF
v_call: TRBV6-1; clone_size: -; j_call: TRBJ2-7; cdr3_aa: AIIPALPSAEQY
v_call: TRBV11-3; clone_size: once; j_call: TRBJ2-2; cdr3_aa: TSSLWGNTGELF
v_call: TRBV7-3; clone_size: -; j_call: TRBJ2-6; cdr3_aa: ASSRCPGGVGANVLT
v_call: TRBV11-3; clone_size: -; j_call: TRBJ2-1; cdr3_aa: ASSPGVAGDNEQF
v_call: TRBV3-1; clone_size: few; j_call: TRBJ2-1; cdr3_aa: ASSQEWREAVFNEQF
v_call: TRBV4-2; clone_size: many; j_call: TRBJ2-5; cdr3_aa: ASGKIGGGETQY
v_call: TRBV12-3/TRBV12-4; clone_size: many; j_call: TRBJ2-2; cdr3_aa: ASSTGGTGELF
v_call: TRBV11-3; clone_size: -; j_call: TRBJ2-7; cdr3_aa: ASIYAGTRGYEQY
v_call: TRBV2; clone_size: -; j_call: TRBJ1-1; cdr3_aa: ASSVQGAFLRAF
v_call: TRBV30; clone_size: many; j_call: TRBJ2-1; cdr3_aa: AWTSLTFYNEQF
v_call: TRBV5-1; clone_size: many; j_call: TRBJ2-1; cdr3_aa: ASSFSAGSNDEQF
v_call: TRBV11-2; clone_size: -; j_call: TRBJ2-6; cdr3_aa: AGSAGGSGTNVLT
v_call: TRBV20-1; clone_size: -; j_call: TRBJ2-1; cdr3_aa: SAIAGSSYNEQF
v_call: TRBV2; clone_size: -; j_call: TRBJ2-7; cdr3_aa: TSDRDTYEQY
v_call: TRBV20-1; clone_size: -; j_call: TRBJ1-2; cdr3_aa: SAPQAGANYGYT
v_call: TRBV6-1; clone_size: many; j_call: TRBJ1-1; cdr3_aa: ASSEWRATTEAF